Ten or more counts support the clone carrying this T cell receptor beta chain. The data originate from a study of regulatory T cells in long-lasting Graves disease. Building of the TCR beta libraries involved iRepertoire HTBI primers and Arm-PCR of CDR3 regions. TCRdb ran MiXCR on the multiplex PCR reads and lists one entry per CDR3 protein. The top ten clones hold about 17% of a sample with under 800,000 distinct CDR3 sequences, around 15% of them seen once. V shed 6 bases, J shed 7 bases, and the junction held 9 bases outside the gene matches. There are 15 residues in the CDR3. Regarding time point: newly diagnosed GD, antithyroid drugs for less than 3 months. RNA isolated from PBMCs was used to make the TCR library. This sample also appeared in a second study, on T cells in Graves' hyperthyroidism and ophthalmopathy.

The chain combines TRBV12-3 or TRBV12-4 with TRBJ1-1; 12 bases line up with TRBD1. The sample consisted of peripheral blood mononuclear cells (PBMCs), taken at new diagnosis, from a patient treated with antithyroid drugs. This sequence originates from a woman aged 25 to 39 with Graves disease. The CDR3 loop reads CASSGAGTGGGEAFF. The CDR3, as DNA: TGTGCCAGCAGCGGCGCCGGGACAGGGGGCGGTGAAGCTTTCTTT.